The entry that follows covers one T cell receptor beta chain sequence. Time point here: pre-sensitization, week 0. Regarding treatment: therapeutic diphenylcyclopropenone sensitization with weekly scalp DPC. V gave up 5 bases and J gave up 4 bases, with 14 bases separating them. The CDR3 loop spans 14 amino acids. TCRdb used MiXCR to reprocess the RACE reads, holding one entry per CDR3 protein. Of 100,000 to 150,000 distinct CDR3 sequences in the sample, roughly 13% are singletons; the top ten hold approximately 2.8%. These data belong to a study of human T cells and chemical hapten exposure. The wider study: All patients underwent weekly scalp dosing with diphenylcyclopropenone for the full roughly 24-week study.

This clonotype was obtained from a woman aged 18-29 years with alopecia areata. Some clones in this sample may be carry-over from other donors' samples. Material: whole blood, obtained in connection with sensitization to the hapten diphenylcyclopropenone (DPC). This chain connects TRBV12-3 or TRBV12-4 to TRBJ2-5; TRBD1 might be the D (6 bases). CDR3 in DNA: TGTGCCAGCAGTCCCTCCCGAGGGGGAGAGACCCAGTACTTC. Its translation: CASSPSRGGETQYF.